This section outlines one TCR beta chain sequence together with its context. Its antigen is not known. The ends were cut back, 6 bases at V and 5 bases at J, with 14 bases in the middle. The CDR3 consists of 15 residues. Germline CDR1 and CDR2: ENHRY and SYGVKD. The sample originates from a study of T cells after yellow fever vaccination. Study-level findings and limits: Faster peaking, at day 5 versus 15, marked a secondary response that was weaker.

TCRdb analysed the 5' RACE reads with MiXCR anew, one entry per CDR3 protein. The sample lists 310,000 or so distinct CDR3 sequences, about 6.6% occurring once. This receptor was obtained from a man between 18 and 29 years old who received the YFV17D yellow fever vaccine. The chain uses TRBV10-3 and TRBJ1-6; no definite D call. The sample was PBMCs, taken approximately 40 days after the first yellow fever vaccination. The CDR3, as DNA: TGTGCCATCAGGGACTGGGAGGGAAATAATTCACCCCTCCACTTT. Encoded protein: CAIRDWEGNNSPLHF.